This T cell receptor (beta chain) came from a study of Ad26.COV2.S vaccination and SARS-CoV-2 variants. TCRdb keeps only in-frame clones here, not all; method: immunoSEQ multiplex PCR. Here the sample spans some 290,000 clones, approximately 86% being singletons. Treatment specified: about 20 received Ad26.COV2.S at low or high dose, single or two shots; about 5 received placebo; per-sample allocation not given. Sampling happened 63 days after the first vaccine or placebo injection. The CDR3 is made up of 13 amino acids. CDR1 is GTSNPN and CDR2 is SVGIG in the germline V gene (reference sequence). V lost 4 bases, J lost 10 bases, and 6 bases stayed unmatched.

The TCR originated in a person between 18 and 65 years old who received the Ad26.COV2.S COVID-19 vaccine or a placebo. This sample comprised peripheral blood, obtained in a trial of Ad26.COV2.S vaccine versus placebo. The J gene is TRBJ1-6, the V gene TRBV30; 8 bases map to TRBD1. The CDR3 loop is CAWNPQGASPLHF. CDR3 sequence (DNA): TGTGCCTGGAACCCCCAGGGGGCATCACCCCTCCACTTT.